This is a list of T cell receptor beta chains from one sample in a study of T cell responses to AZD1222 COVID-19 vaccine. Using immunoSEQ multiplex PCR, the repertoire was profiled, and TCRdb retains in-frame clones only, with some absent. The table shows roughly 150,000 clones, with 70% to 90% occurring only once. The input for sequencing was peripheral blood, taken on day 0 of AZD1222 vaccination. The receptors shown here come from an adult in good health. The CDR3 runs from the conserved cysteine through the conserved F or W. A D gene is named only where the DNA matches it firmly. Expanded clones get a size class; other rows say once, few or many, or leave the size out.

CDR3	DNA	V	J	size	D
CASSFQETQYF	TGTGCCAGCAGTTTCCAAGAGACCCAGTACTTC	TRBV12-3/TRBV12-4	TRBJ2-5	few	-
CASGDRGNTEAFF	TGCGCCAGCGGGGACAGGGGAAACACTGAAGCTTTCTTT	TRBV10-2	TRBJ1-1	medium-sized	TRBD1
CASKTGQGVSYEQYF	TGTGCCAGTAAGACGGGACAGGGAGTCTCCTACGAGCAGTACTTC	TRBV19	TRBJ2-7	-	TRBD1
CASTRGHITAEAFF	TGTGCCAGTACCCGAGGACATATAACCGCTGAAGCTTTCTTT	TRBV19	TRBJ1-1	-	-
CASSITGGSPLHF	TGTGCCAGTAGTATAACAGGTGGATCACCCCTCCACTTT	TRBV19	TRBJ1-6	-	-
CASKVGANTEAFF	TGTGCCAGCAAAGTGGGGGCCAACACTGAAGCTTTCTTT	TRBV3-1/TRBV3-2	TRBJ1-1	-	-
CAISGSSGGALETQYF	TGTGCCATCAGTGGTTCTAGCGGGGGGGCTCTAGAGACCCAGTACTTC	TRBV10-3	TRBJ2-5	-	TRBD2
CASSPGTGGGYEKLFF	TGCGCCAGCAGCCCGGGGACAGGGGGCGGTTATGAAAAACTGTTTTTT	TRBV5-1	TRBJ1-4	-	TRBD1
CSAGGQDGAGYTF	TGCAGCGCCGGAGGACAGGACGGGGCAGGCTACACCTTC	TRBV29-1	TRBJ1-2	-	TRBD1
CASSESNTGELFF	TGCGCCAGCAGTGAGTCCAACACCGGGGAGCTGTTTTTT	TRBV10-1	TRBJ2-2	-	-
CAWSVPTGLADQETQYF	TGTGCCTGGAGTGTACCGACGGGACTAGCGGATCAAGAGACCCAGTACTTC	TRBV30	TRBJ2-5	-	TRBD2
CASSPTTRWGHFQETQYF	TGTGCCAGCTCACCTACCACCCGGTGGGGACATTTCCAAGAGACCCAGTACTTC	TRBV18	TRBJ2-5	-	-
CASSHITGGRGYSGNTIYF	TGTGCCAGCAGCCACATCACTGGGGGCAGGGGATACTCTGGAAACACCATATATTTT	TRBV21-1	TRBJ1-3	-	-